This T cell receptor (beta chain) emerged from a study of T-cell memory formation after mild COVID-19. The wider study: Across donors, TCR clusters were largely donor specific.

The CDR3 runs 15 residues. V dropped 4 bases and J dropped 4; count of bases not matched to a gene: 5. Germline values: CDR1 SGHVS, CDR2 FNYEAQ. TCRdb reprocessed the 5' RACE reads with MiXCR, giving one entry per CDR3 protein. The data contain about 150,000 distinct CDR3 sequences, 25% to 40% of them singletons. The receptor was derived from an adult woman who had mild COVID-19 (a few samples of this study predate the infection). Cell type and time point are not known. The chain has TRBV7-6 and TRBJ2-1; 9 bases line up with TRBD1. Sequencing was carried out using PBMCs or a T cell subset sorted from them (not recorded which). This CDR3 is CASSSTGTGYNEQFF. CDR3 sequence (DNA): TGTGCCAGCAGCTCAACCGGGACAGGGTACAATGAGCAGTTCTTC.